This T cell receptor beta chain derives from a study of long-term antiretroviral therapy in people with HIV. Findings of the study overall: Controls exceeded HIV repertoires in CDR3 length range.

Running of the v3.0 immunoSEQ assay took place at survey level. Per sample, sequencing targeted about 40,000-55,000 T-cell genomes. Clones were read by immunoSEQ multiplex PCR, and TCRdb kept only the in-frame ones, dropping some. The repertoire has about 35,000 clones, approximately 75% of them found once; the top ten carry roughly 3.5%. This clone was seen only a few times. Its specificity is not known. No DNA is shown, since the ends of the CDR3 on it are uncertain; the CDR3 is the one TCRdb lists. From its first to its last residue, the CDR3 has 15 amino acids. In germline, CDR1 is MDHEN, CDR2 SYDVKM.

This clonotype was sampled from a man aged 45 to 65 with HIV. The rearrangement uses TRBV28 and TRBJ2-2; TRBD1 reflects the table's D call only, with no check against the DNA. Here the sequenced sample was unsorted PBMCs, taken 3 years after starting antiretroviral therapy. CDR3 loop: CASSFLAENTGELFF.